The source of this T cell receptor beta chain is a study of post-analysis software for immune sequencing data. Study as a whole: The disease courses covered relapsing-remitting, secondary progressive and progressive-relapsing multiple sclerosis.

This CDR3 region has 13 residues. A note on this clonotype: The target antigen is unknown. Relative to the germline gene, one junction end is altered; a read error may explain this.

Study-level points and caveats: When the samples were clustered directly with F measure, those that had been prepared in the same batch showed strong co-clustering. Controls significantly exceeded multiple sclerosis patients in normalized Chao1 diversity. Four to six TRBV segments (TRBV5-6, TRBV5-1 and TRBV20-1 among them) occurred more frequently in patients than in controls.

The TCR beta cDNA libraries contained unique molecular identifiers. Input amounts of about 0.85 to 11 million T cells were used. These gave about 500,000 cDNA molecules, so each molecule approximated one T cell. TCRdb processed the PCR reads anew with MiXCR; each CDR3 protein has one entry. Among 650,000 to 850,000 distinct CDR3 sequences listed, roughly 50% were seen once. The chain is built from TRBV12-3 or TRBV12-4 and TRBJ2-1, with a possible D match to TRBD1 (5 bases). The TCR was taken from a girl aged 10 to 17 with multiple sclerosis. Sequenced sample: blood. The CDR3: CTSSLGRANEQFF. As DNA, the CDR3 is TGTACCAGCAGTCTCGGCAGGGCGAATGAGCAGTTCTTC.